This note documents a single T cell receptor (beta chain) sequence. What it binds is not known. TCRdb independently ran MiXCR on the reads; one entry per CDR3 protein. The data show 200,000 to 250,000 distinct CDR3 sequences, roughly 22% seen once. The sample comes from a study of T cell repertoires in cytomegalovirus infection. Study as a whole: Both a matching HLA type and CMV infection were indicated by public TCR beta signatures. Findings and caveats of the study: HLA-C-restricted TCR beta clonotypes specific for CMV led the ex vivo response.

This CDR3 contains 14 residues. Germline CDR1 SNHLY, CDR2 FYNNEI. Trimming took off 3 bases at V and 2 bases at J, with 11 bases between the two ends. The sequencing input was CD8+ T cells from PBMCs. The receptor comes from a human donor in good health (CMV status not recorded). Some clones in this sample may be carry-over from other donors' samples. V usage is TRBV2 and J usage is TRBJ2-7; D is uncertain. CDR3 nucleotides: TGTGCCAGCAGTGACTTCGGGTCCACCTACGAGCAGTACTTC. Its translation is CASSDFGSTYEQYF.